This T cell receptor (beta chain) was recorded in a study of blood T cell repertoires in COVID-19. J gave up 3 bases and V 6 bases, and 9 bases lay outside the gene matches. Germline V CDR1 and CDR2: MNHEY, SVGAGI. This CDR3 is 15 amino acids long. Produced via immunoSEQ multiplex PCR; TCRdb's table is partial and in-frame only. The repertoire includes 200,000 to 250,000 clones, around 83% of them detected once, and approximately 5% sits in the top ten. Patients from Seattle were sampled longitudinally, starting during active infection. The rearrangement links TRBV6-5 to TRBJ2-7; 9 nucleotides align to TRBD1. The clonotype originates from an older woman with COVID-19, enrolled during active disease. Input material: peripheral blood. The CDR3 DNA sequence: TGTGCCAGCAGGGGTCACGGGACAGGGAACTACGAGCAGTACTTC. It codes for CASRGHGTGNYEQYF.